This TCR beta chain was sequenced for a study of blood T cell repertoires in COVID-19. This CDR3 region has 13 residues. CDR1 is GTSNPN, CDR2 SVGIG, per germline (reference sequence). V lost 8 bases and J lost 10, with 18 bases in between. This clone was seen a few times. Seattle-derived patients entered the study during active infection and were followed longitudinally. TCRdb's table, derived via immunoSEQ multiplex PCR, lists solely in-frame clones and lacks some. This table holds around 320,000 clones, around nine tenths found once. Sequenced: peripheral blood. The chain couples TRBV30 to TRBJ1-6; D is unclear. The sequence was obtained from a woman younger than 45 with COVID-19, enrolled during active disease. In nucleotides, the CDR3 is TGTGCCGCAAGACTGATTCTGCGATCACCCCTCCACTTT. Protein: CAARLILRSPLHF.